The source of this T cell receptor beta chain is a study of identical twins. Deletions cut 1 base from V and 9 bases from J, with 7 bases between. The CDR3 is 11 amino acids. Germline CDR1 reads MGHDK; CDR2 reads SYGVNS. The cDNA had a unique molecular identifier and a template-switch universal primer site. TCRdb re-called the 5' RACE reads through MiXCR, storing one row per CDR3 protein. The sample consists of about 1.7 million distinct CDR3 sequences, 25% to 35% of them appearing once. Points on this clonotype: Its antigen remains unidentified.

Study-level points and caveats: Excess sharing by twins proved weaker in beta out-of-frame sequences. Out-of-frame alpha sequences common to twins were enriched for low generation probability. There is a chance that invariant MAIT and iNKT cells partially muddied zero-insertion analyses.

The gene calls are TRBV25-1 and TRBJ2-7; D ambiguous. The TCR sequence derives from a newborn girl in good health. The material sequenced was cord blood. The chain's CDR3 is CASSEFERQYF. The CDR3 nucleotides read TGTGCCAGCAGTGAATTCGAGAGGCAGTACTTC.